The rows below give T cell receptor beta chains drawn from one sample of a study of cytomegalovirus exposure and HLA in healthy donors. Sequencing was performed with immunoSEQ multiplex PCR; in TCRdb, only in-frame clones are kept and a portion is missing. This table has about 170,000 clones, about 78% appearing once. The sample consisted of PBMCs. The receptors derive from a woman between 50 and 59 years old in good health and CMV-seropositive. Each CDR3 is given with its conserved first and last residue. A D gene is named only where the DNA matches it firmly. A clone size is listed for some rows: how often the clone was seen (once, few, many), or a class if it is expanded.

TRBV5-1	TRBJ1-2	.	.	TGCGCCAGCAGCGCGGATAACTATGGCTACACCTTC	CASSADNYGYTF
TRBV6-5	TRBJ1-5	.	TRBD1	TGTGCCAGCAGTTACGGGAGACAGGGAGAGCCCCAGCATTTT	CASSYGRQGEPQHF
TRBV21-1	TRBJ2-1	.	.	TGTGCCAGCAGCAAAGAAAGATGCGACAGGGAGGTAGGGTCCTACAATGAGCAGTTCTTC	CASSKERCDREVGSYNEQFF
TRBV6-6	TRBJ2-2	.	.	TGTGCCAGCAGTTACTCTCCTAGGCAAGCCGGGGAGCTGTTTTTT	CASSYSPRQAGELFF
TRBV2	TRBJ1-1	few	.	TGTGCCAGCAATATAATACGGGGAGATGAAGCTTTCTTT	CASNIIRGDEAFF
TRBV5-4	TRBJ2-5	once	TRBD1	TGTGCCAGCAGCCTGGACAGGGAAGAGACCCAGTACTTC	CASSLDREETQYF
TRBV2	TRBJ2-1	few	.	TGTGCCAGCAGTCTACGGAATGAGCAGTTCTTC	CASSLRNEQFF
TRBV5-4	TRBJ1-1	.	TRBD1	TGTGCCAGCAGCCGGGGACAGCCGAACACTGAAGCTTTCTTT	CASSRGQPNTEAFF
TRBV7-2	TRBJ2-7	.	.	TGTGCCAGCAGCTTAGGGACAGCCTTCGAGCAGTACTTC	CASSLGTAFEQYF
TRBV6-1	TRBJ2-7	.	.	TGTGCCAGCAGTGAAACCCAGGGCTCCTACGAGCAGTACTTC	CASSETQGSYEQYF
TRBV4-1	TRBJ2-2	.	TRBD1	TGCGCCAGCAGCCAAGGGGGGCGGACAGGGGTGAACACCGGGGAGCTGTTTTTT	CASSQGGRTGVNTGELFF
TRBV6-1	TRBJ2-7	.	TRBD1	TGTGCCAGCAGTGAAGTCGGGACAGGGCTCGAGCAGTACTTC	CASSEVGTGLEQYF
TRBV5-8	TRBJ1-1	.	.	TGTGCCAGCAGCTTAAGAAAACGGTCCATTAGAGAGGAAGCTTTCTTT	CASSLRKRSIREEAFF
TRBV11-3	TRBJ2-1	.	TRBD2	TGTGCCAGCAGCCTGCGGGGGGGTAATAATGAGCAGTTCTTC	CASSLRGGNNEQFF
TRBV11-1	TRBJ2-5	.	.	TGTGCCAGCAGCTTAGGGGGCGGCCCCGAAACCCAGTACTTC	CASSLGGGPETQYF
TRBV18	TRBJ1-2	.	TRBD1	TGTGCCAGCTCACCACGGGACAGGGGTGGTGGCTACACCTTC	CASSPRDRGGGYTF
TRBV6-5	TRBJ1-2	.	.	TGTGCCAGCAGCTCAGGGGCCTTAGGCTATGGCTACACCTTC	CASSSGALGYGYTF
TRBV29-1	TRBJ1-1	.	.	TGCAGCGTGGTTCAGAGGCTGAACACTGAAGCTTTCTTT	CSVVQRLNTEAFF
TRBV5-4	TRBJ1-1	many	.	TGCTACTGCCAGCGGGGATTCGGGGACCCGAACACTGAAGCTTTCTTT	CYCQRGFGDPNTEAFF
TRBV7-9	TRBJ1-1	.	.	TGTGCCAGCAGCCTACTGCGGCAGGGTGAGGCTTTCTTT	CASSLLRQGEAFF
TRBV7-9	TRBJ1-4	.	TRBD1	TGTGCCAGCAGCTTAGGGACAGGGTTTAAAAAACTGTTTTTT	CASSLGTGFKKLFF
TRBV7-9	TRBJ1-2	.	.	TGTGCCAGCAGCTTACCCCTTGACAAAGGCTATGGCTACACCTTC	CASSLPLDKGYGYTF
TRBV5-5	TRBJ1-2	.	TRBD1	TGTGCCAGCAGCCAAACAGGGGACTATGGCTACACCTTC	CASSQTGDYGYTF
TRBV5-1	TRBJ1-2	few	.	TGCGCCAGCAACGGCGGGGGAGGCTATGGCTACACCTTC	CASNGGGGYGYTF
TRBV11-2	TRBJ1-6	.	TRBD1	TGTGCCAGCACCCCAAGGGGGACAGGGGGTAATTCACCCCTCCACTTT	CASTPRGTGGNSPLHF
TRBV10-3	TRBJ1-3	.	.	TGTGCCATCAGTGCCCCGGACAGAGGAAACACCATATATTTT	CAISAPDRGNTIYF
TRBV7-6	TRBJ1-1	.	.	TGTGCCAGCAGCGAGCAACAGGGAGTCACTGAAGCTTTCTTT	CASSEQQGVTEAFF
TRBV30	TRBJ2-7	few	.	TGTGCCTGGAGTACCCCGGGTTTCTCCTACGAGCAGTACTTC	CAWSTPGFSYEQYF
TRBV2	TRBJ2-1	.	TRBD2	TGTGCCAGCAGTATTAGCGGGGGGCCCCACAATGAGCAGTTCTTC	CASSISGGPHNEQFF
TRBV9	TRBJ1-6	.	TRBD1	TGTGCCAGCAGCCCCCGACAGGGAGGTAATTCACCCCTCCACTTT	CASSPRQGGNSPLHF
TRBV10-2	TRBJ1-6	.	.	TGCGCCAGCAGTGGACAGAATAATTCACCCCTCCACTTT	CASSGQNNSPLHF
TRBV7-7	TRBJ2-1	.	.	TGTGCTAGCAGCTTAGGTAGTACCAATGAGCAGTTCTTC	CASSLGSTNEQFF
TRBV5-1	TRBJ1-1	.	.	TGCGCCAGCAGCTCTTGGGGAGGGGGGGCGAACACTGAAGCTTTCTTT	CASSSWGGGANTEAFF
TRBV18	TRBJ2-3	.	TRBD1	TGTGCCAGCTCACCACCTACCGGGACAGGCACAGATACGCAGTATTTT	CASSPPTGTGTDTQYF
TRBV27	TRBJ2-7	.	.	TGTGCCAGCAGTTTATCCGGGGGACGCTACGAGCAGTACTTC	CASSLSGGRYEQYF
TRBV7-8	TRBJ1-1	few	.	TGTGCCAGCAGCGCACGGGGGGGGGCAGTCATGAACACTGAAGCTTTCTTT	CASSARGGAVMNTEAFF
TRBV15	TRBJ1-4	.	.	TGTGCCACCAGCAGCCAGGGGAGCACTAATGAAAAACTGTTTTTT	CATSSQGSTNEKLFF
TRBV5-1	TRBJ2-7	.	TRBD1	TGCGCCACCAAGGGGACAGGGTCCTACGAGCAGTACTTC	CATKGTGSYEQYF
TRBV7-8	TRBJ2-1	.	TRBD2	TGTGCCAGCAGCTTAGAGAGGCTAGCGGGGGTCTCCTACAATGAGCAGTTCTTC	CASSLERLAGVSYNEQFF
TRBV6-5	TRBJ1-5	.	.	TGTGCCAGCAGTTACTCACTGCGGGGGCAGCCCCAGCATTTT	CASSYSLRGQPQHF
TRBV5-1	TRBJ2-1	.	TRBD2	TGCGCCAGCAGCCCGTACGGGACCGGGGGGGCTGGTAATGAGCAGTTCTTC	CASSPYGTGGAGNEQFF
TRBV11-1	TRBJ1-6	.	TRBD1	TGTGCCAGCAGCTTTAGCGACAGGGGCAATTCACCCCTCCACTTT	CASSFSDRGNSPLHF
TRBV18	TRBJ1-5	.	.	TGTGCCAGCTCACCATGGACAGACAATCAGCCCCAGCATTTT	CASSPWTDNQPQHF
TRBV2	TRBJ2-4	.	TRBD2	TGTGCCAGCAGTGTAAGGGACAGCGGACTAGCGGTAGCCAAAAACATTCAGTACTTC	CASSVRDSGLAVAKNIQYF
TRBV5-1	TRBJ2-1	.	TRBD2	TGCGCCAGCAGCTTCGGGGGGTCGAGCTCCTACAATGAGCAGTTCTTC	CASSFGGSSSYNEQFF
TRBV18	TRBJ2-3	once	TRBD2	TGTGCCAGCTCACGGAAAGGACTAGCGGGGGCCAACCCCCCGGCAGATACGCAGTATTTT	CASSRKGLAGANPPADTQYF
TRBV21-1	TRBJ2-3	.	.	TGTGCCAGCAGCAAAAAAGGGCCGGGACTTAGCACAGATACGCAGTATTTT	CASSKKGPGLSTDTQYF
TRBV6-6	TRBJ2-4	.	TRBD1	TGTGCCAGCAGTTCCGGACAGGGCCAAAACATTCAGTACTTC	CASSSGQGQNIQYF
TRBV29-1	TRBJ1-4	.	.	TGCAGCGTTGACCTCGGCTGGGAGGAACTGTTTTTT	CSVDLGWEELFF